This T cell receptor (beta chain) was identified in a study of response to subunit inactivated influenza vaccine. TCRdb itself ran the RT-PCR reads through MiXCR, one entry per CDR3 protein. The profile covers about 570,000 distinct CDR3 sequences, with roughly 12% appearing a single time and around 10% taken by the ten largest. Trimming removed 2 bases from V and 7 bases from J, with 19 bases in between. The germline gives CDR1 MNHNS, CDR2 SASEGT. There are 16 residues in the CDR3. The same sample was also used in a study of T cells expressing NK-cell markers. That investigation notes: It was by 5'RACE template switching with UMIs that TCR beta cDNA was made. It was sorted CD3+CD56+NKG2C+, CD3+CD56+NKG2C- and CD3+CD56-NKG2C+ T cells that supplied the TCR beta repertoires. About six donors showed dominant NKG2C+ clonotypes comprising roughly 1.0-7.0% of their CD8+ T cells.

The receptor was isolated from a man aged 50-60 years who received an inactivated influenza vaccine. This chain joins TRBV6-1 and TRBJ2-3, with no clear D. The source material was PBMCs from blood, sampled on the day of vaccination. This CDR3 is CASSESYGPPLYTQYF. CDR3 nucleotide sequence: TGTGCCAGCAGTGAATCTTATGGACCCCCACTTTATACGCAGTATTTT.